This T cell receptor (beta chain) was sequenced during a study of T cell clones after liver transplantation. The overall study: Liver transplant recipients had immunosuppression withdrawal attempted within 2 years.

The CDR3 contains 13 residues. V was shortened by 6 bases and J by 3 bases, with 12 bases between the two germline ends. From germline, CDR1 is MDHEN and CDR2 SYDVKM. Sequencing used immunoSEQ multiplex PCR; TCRdb keeps in-frame clones, though not all of them. The profile shows 9,000 to 9,500 clones, approximately 82% of them singletons. The V and J genes are TRBV28 and TRBJ2-7; D not certain. Sequences were derived from CD8+ T cells from blood, sampled at the 22-month timepoint. The source of this sequence is a human patient who received a liver transplant. Some T cells may be transferred from the graft donor. CDR3 protein: CASSPGRIYEQYF. The CDR3 region has the DNA TGTGCCAGCAGCCCCGGACGGATCTACGAGCAGTACTTC. Full variable domain (missing parts from reference TRBV28 and TRBJ2-7): DVKVTQSSRYLVKRTGEKVFLECVQDMDHENMFWYRQDPGLGLRLIYFSYDVKMKEKGDIPEGYSVSREKKERFSLILESASTNQTSMYLCASSPGRIYEQYFGPGTRLTVT.